This T cell receptor beta chain was sequenced during a study of blood T cell repertoires in COVID-19. About the research overall: Specimens from acute and convalescent COVID-19 originated in the United States, Italy and Spain.

TCRdb's table, derived via immunoSEQ multiplex PCR, lists solely in-frame clones and lacks some. The sample holds about 400,000 clones; around 87% are singletons and the top ten take around 1.9%. Germline CDR1 is LGHNA and CDR2 is YNFKEQ. The V and J ends lost 0 bases and 1 base, in that order; junction bases with no gene match: 2. The CDR3 contains 16 residues. The TCR was taken from a man aged 40-55 years in a cohort exposed to, infected with or recovered from COVID-19 (not recorded which). The rearrangement joins TRBV4-2 to TRBJ1-4, with 7 bases that match TRBD1. The sample comprised PBMCs or T cells enriched from blood (not recorded which). CDR3 residues: CASSQEGTVTNEKLFF. The CDR3 DNA reads as TGTGCCAGCAGCCAAGAGGGGACAGTAACTAATGAAAAACTGTTTTTT.